This T cell receptor beta chain was found in a study of T cells in Graves' hyperthyroidism and ophthalmopathy. Deletions cut 6 bases from V and 5 bases from J, with 16 bases between. This CDR3 is 14 amino acids long. CDR1 is DFQATT and CDR2 is SNEGSKA in the germline V gene (reference sequence). The source material, RNA transcripts, was used to amplify TCR beta CDR3 regions. The TCR CDR3 was amplified in a first-round RT-PCR using the HTBI primer set. TCRdb re-analysed the multiplex PCR reads in MiXCR, keeping a single row per CDR3 protein. This sample yields nearly 600,000 distinct CDR3 sequences, of which 14% are seen a single time; over 6% belongs to the top ten. This clonotype was seen many times.

The material sequenced was blood. The chain recombines TRBV20-1 with TRBJ1-4; possibly TRBD1 for D (5 bases). The receptor's source is a young woman with Graves' ophthalmopathy. CDR3 region: CSARTGWGNEKLFF. Here the CDR3 DNA reads TGCAGTGCCCGTACGGGTTGGGGGAATGAAAAACTGTTTTTT.